This entry is about one T cell receptor beta chain. What it binds is not known. This entry belongs to a study of radiation and T cells in renal cell carcinoma. Study-level information: Nephrectomy followed 15 Gy stereotactic body radiation by 4 weeks.

As for time point: baseline pretreatment blood. Treatment in this sample: 15 Gy SBRT to primary tumor, nephrectomy 4 weeks later. Clear cell pathology was present in this patient's renal cell carcinoma. Trimming removed 9 bases at V and 0 bases at J, with 12 bases between. This CDR3 region has 13 residues. Germline V lookup: CDR1 MNHNS, CDR2 SASEGT. Profiling relied on immunoSEQ multiplex PCR, and the TCRdb table lists in-frame clones only, not all of them. The sample contains 110,000 to 150,000 clones, 88% of which appear only once. General study points: Top tumor clonotypes rose in blood 2 weeks post-radiation, then contracted. Pretreatment tumor biopsies were lacking, so baseline clonotypes are unknown.

The chain joins TRBV6-1 to TRBJ2-7, with a weak D call TRBD1 (6 bases). The sample here was blood, taken from a patient whose treatment included radiotherapy and nephrectomy. The receptor was derived from a woman aged 45-65 years with renal cell carcinoma. CDR3 residues: CASNGGASYEQYF. The DNA of the CDR3 is TGTGCCAGTAATGGGGGCGCCTCCTACGAGCAGTACTTC.